The T cell receptor beta chain under discussion was sequenced for a study of T cells in Graves' hyperthyroidism and ophthalmopathy. CDR1 is SGHTA and CDR2 is FQGNSA in the germline V gene. This CDR3 is 10 amino acids long. Between the trimmed V and J ends, which lost 8 bases and 15 bases, there was a span of 11 bases. Study results and caveats: The model predicted ophthalmopathy a median approximately six months before onset.

TCR beta CDR3 sequences were amplified from RNA transcripts. Researchers ran a first-round RT-PCR on the TCR CDR3 using the HTBI primer set. One entry per CDR3 protein results from TCRdb running MiXCR on the multiplex PCR reads. The table includes 96,000 or so distinct CDR3 sequences, around 50% detected once. This clonotype was picked up a small number of times. Its antigen remains unknown. Participants, patients aged 18 to 65, had newly diagnosed hyperthyroidism with a duration under 2 months. Material for sequencing was blood. V usage is TRBV7-2 and J usage is TRBJ1-6; TRBD1 is a possible D gene (5 bases). This sequence was found in a woman aged 40 to 50 with Graves' hyperthyroidism. CDR3: CASSGGGLHF. The CDR3, as DNA: TGTGCCAGCTCGGGGGGGGGCCTCCACTTT.